Listed below are T cell receptor beta chains from one sample, sequenced in a study of cytomegalovirus exposure and HLA in healthy donors. Clones were read by immunoSEQ multiplex PCR, and TCRdb kept only the in-frame ones, dropping some. In the table there are approximately 100,000 clones, around 80% of which are singletons. The sample was PBMCs. All receptors derive from a female donor in good health and CMV-seropositive. Both conserved end residues are part of each CDR3. The D gene is left open where the match is weak. A row's size may be missing; if present it is once, few, many or a size class.

CATNGGDLEYNEQFF TGTGCCACCAACGGGGGGGACCTGGAATACAATGAGCAGTTCTTC once TRBJ2-1 TRBV15 TRBD2
CASSQLLQASGETQYF TGTGCCAGCAGCCAGCTGTTACAGGCCAGCGGGGAGACCCAGTACTTC - TRBJ2-5 TRBV14 -
CASSLTVSSPLHF TGTGCCAGCAGTTTGACAGTCAGTTCACCCCTCCACTTT - TRBJ1-6 TRBV27 -
CASSQDPRGSSYNSPLHF TGCGCCAGCAGCCAAGATCCCCGGGGGAGCTCCTATAATTCACCCCTCCACTTT - TRBJ1-6 TRBV4-1 -
CASSSTGGLSQLAKNIQYF TGTGCCAGCAGCTCCACAGGGGGACTTTCCCAATTAGCCAAAAACATTCAGTACTTC once TRBJ2-4 TRBV11-2 TRBD1
CASSLERRNTDTQYF TGCGCCAGCAGCTTGGAAAGGCGGAACACAGATACGCAGTATTTT - TRBJ2-3 TRBV5-1 -
CSSRVDSGYGYTF TGTTCCAGCAGGGTAGACTCTGGCTATGGCTACACCTTC - TRBJ1-2 TRBV7-9 -
CASSYLGVTGELFF TGTGCCAGCAGCTACCTCGGGGTTACCGGGGAGCTGTTTTTT - TRBJ2-2 TRBV6-5 -
CASSPAVDFLNTEAFF TGTGCCAGCAGCCCCGCGGTAGACTTCCTGAACACTGAAGCTTTCTTT - TRBJ1-1 TRBV7-2 -
CASSLGAGGQETQYF TGTGCCAGCAGCTTAGGCGCGGGGGGCCAAGAGACCCAGTACTTC - TRBJ2-5 TRBV7-6 TRBD2
CASSLGQSGDEQFF TGCGCCAGCAGCTTAGGACAGTCGGGCGATGAGCAGTTCTTC - TRBJ2-1 TRBV5-1 -
CASSLSFRVAEAFF TGTGCCAGCAGTTTATCATTTAGAGTAGCTGAAGCTTTCTTT - TRBJ1-1 TRBV27 -
CASSAEQLNTEAFF TGTGCCAGCAGCGCCGAACAGCTGAACACTGAAGCTTTCTTT - TRBJ1-1 TRBV7-8 -
CASSSLVQGLRNTIYF TGTGCCAGCAGTTCCCTAGTACAGGGTTTAAGAAACACCATATATTTT few TRBJ1-3 TRBV27 -
CATSSLGQGAPNTGELFF TGTGCCACCAGCAGCCTCGGACAGGGGGCTCCGAACACCGGGGAGCTGTTTTTT - TRBJ2-2 TRBV15 TRBD1
CASSSQGAGELFF TGTGCCAGCAGTTCACAGGGGGCCGGGGAGCTGTTTTTT - TRBJ2-2 TRBV27 TRBD1
CAWSLGGQGLGYTF TGTGCCTGGAGCCTAGGGGGACAGGGGTTGGGCTACACCTTC - TRBJ1-2 TRBV30 TRBD1